The rows below give T cell receptor beta chains drawn from one sample of a study of cytomegalovirus exposure and HLA in healthy donors. This table comes from immunoSEQ multiplex PCR, and its TCRdb copy is limited to in-frame clones, with some not included. The repertoire holds approximately 290,000 clones, with roughly 80% as singletons. Material for sequencing was PBMCs. Every receptor here comes from a girl aged 2-10 years in good health and CMV-seronegative. The CDR3 runs from the conserved cysteine through the conserved F or W. D genes are given only for firm matches.

J gene | V gene | D gene | CDR3 protein
TRBJ2-7 | TRBV29-1 | TRBD2 | CSAGDVAGGIYEQYF
TRBJ1-1 | TRBV5-1 | - | CASSLMSGLNSEAFF
TRBJ2-7 | TRBV2 | TRBD2 | CASSVLGSGVHEQYF
TRBJ1-1 | TRBV7-9 | - | CASSSQTGLTEAFF
TRBJ2-2 | TRBV18 | - | CASSPLSKNTGELFF
TRBJ2-1 | TRBV5-1 | TRBD2 | CASSWEGLARNEQFF
TRBJ2-5 | TRBV4-1 | TRBD2 | CASSQGFSGGARETQYF
TRBJ1-3 | TRBV10-3 | - | CAISEPGGNTIYF
TRBJ2-7 | TRBV28 | TRBD1 | CASSLDRAYEQYF
TRBJ2-7 | TRBV7-9 | - | CASSPKSAYEQYF
TRBJ2-6 | TRBV19 | TRBD1 | CASSIRGTGDGAGANVLTF
TRBJ2-3 | TRBV30 | - | CAWTVSTDTQYF
TRBJ1-2 | TRBV18 | - | CASSPEGSGVYGYTF
TRBJ2-1 | TRBV5-6 | - | CASSLRRGHIYNEQFF
TRBJ2-7 | TRBV13 | TRBD1 | CASSLQGTGTYEQYF
TRBJ1-2 | TRBV5-1 | - | CASSLVRGTYGYTF
TRBJ1-2 | TRBV13 | TRBD1 | CASSSTFAGGLRYTF
TRBJ2-7 | TRBV30 | - | CAWGTGSYVEQYF
TRBJ2-1 | TRBV4-1 | - | CASSQEPRDEQFF
TRBJ2-1 | TRBV9 | - | CASSGGTSSYNEQFF
TRBJ2-1 | TRBV6-5 | TRBD2 | CASSSISGRAVSEQFF
- | TRBV27 | TRBD1 | CASSPGTALEQYF
TRBJ2-7 | TRBV9 | TRBD1 | CASSPRTGVNEQYF